These 17 T cell receptor beta chains share one sample of origin, sequenced in a study of post-analysis software for immune sequencing data (dated by TCRdb to between 2015 and 2016). Results the study describes overall, beyond this receptor: Significantly higher frequencies in patients than in controls were found for a handful of TRBV segments, including TRBV5-6, TRBV5-1 and TRBV20-1.

These TCRs are of unknown antigen specificity. Library creation used PCR. Sequencing was carried out with an Illumina HiSeq 2500. Unique molecular identifiers were incorporated into TCR beta cDNA libraries to reduce PCR and sequencing biases. In TCRdb, the public reads were trimmed at Q25 with fastp and aligned with MiXCR, with productive beta chains retained. Each CDR3 protein appears once, grouped with its most common genes and DNA. The sample table records a few hundred thousand distinct CDR3 sequences; approximately 46% of these occur just once. The biggest ten clones account for around 10% of the sample. Sequenced input: blood. The receptors were gathered from a girl aged 5 to 17 with multiple sclerosis.

The CDR3 nucleotides are TGCGCCAGCAGCCAAGAAAGCACGGACCAAGAGACCCAGTACTTC. Amino acids: CASSQESTDQETQYF. The rearrangement uses TRBV4-1 and TRBJ2-5, with D unclear. The germline V gene has CDR1 MGHRA and CDR2 YSYEKL. V was shortened by 0 bases and J by 0 bases, with 8 bases between the two germline ends. This CDR3 has 15 residues.

In this sample, this clonotype turned up many times. The rearrangement joins TRBV29-1 to TRBJ2-5; D call uncertain. This CDR3 region has 12 residues. V lost 6 bases to trimming and J lost 5 bases, with 13 bases between them. Germline V gene sequence: CDR1 SQVTM, CDR2 ANQGSEA. CDR3 coding DNA: TGCAGCGTGGACGACGAATTGGAGACCCAGTACTTC. This codes for CSVDDELETQYF.

This chain connects TRBV10-3 to TRBJ2-2; 7 bases fit TRBD1. The ends lost 3 bases at V and 4 bases at J; junction bases unmatched: 2. Germline V gene data show CDR1 as ENHRY and CDR2 as SYGVKD. This CDR3 region has 14 residues. The CDR3 reads CAISDRQGTGELFF. The CDR3 region has the DNA TGTGCCATCAGTGACCGACAGGGCACCGGGGAGCTGTTTTTT.

This clonotype was observed a few times. This chain uses TRBV7-3 with TRBJ2-1; D is perhaps TRBD2 (7 bases). CDR1 SGHTA and CDR2 FQGTGA come from the germline V gene. CDR3 length: 17 residues. The ends were cut back, 6 bases at V and 8 bases at J, with 26 bases in the middle. CDR3: CASSLLGGLDSGYEQFF. As DNA, the CDR3 is TGTGCCAGCAGTCTATTGGGGGGGTTGGACAGCGGGTATGAGCAGTTCTTC. The variable domain in full, completed from reference TRBV7-3 and TRBJ2-1, reads GAGVSQTPSNKVTEKGKYVELRCDPISGHTALYWYRQSLGQGPEFLIYFQGTGAADDSGLPNDRFFAVRPEGSVSTLKIQRTERGDSAVYLCASSLLGGLDSGYEQFFGPGTRLTVL.

V usage is TRBV18 and J usage is TRBJ1-2; D gene uncertain. The V end lost 3 bases, the J end lost 10 bases, and 9 bases lay between the germline ends. CDR3 length equals 11 residues. CDR1 and CDR2 from the germline V gene are KGHSH and LQKENI. As DNA, the CDR3 is TGTGCCAGCTCACCGCGAAATGACTACACCTTC. This sequence encodes CASSPRNDYTF.

This clonotype came up a few times. The CDR3 is CASSSTGTSYEQYF. The CDR3 nucleotides are TGTGCCAGCAGCTCAACCGGGACTTCTTACGAGCAGTACTTC. V and J are TRBV7-6 and TRBJ2-7, with D maybe TRBD2 (6 bases). V was clipped by 4 bases and J by 4 bases, with 14 bases between them. Germline CDR1 and CDR2: SGHVS and FNYEAQ. This CDR3 is 14 amino acids long.

This clonotype was seen only a few times. The chain is built from TRBV20-1 and TRBJ2-3; tentatively, D is TRBD2 (6 bases). V was clipped by 2 bases and J by 0 bases, with 12 bases between them. The CDR3 runs 15 residues. Germline CDR1 DFQATT, CDR2 SNEGSKA (reference sequence). CDR3 sequence: CSARTPAGSTDTQYF. The DNA for the CDR3 is TGCAGTGCTAGAACGCCAGCGGGCAGCACAGATACGCAGTATTTT.

As regards this clonotype: A much more abundant neighbour one base away suggests this may be a read error. The chain joins TRBV20-1 to TRBJ2-5, with 12 positions matching TRBD1. The CDR3 sequence is 14 residues long. Germline CDR1 is DFQATT and CDR2 is SNEGSKA (reference sequence). The CDR3 protein is CSAIGTGGKETRYF. The CDR3 DNA reads as TGCAGTGCTATTGGGACAGGGGGCAAAGAGACCCGGTACTTC.

The sample holds a few counts of this clonotype. The V and J genes are TRBV15 and TRBJ2-5, with TRBD2 identical over 7 bases. After removal of 4 bases from V and 8 bases from J, the junction contained 10 bases not matched to a gene. The CDR3 is 14 amino acids. CDR1 is LNHNV, CDR2 YYDKDF, per germline (reference sequence). CDR3: CATSTARGTTTQYF. Here the CDR3 DNA reads TGTGCCACCAGCACCGCCCGCGGGACTACAACCCAGTACTTC.

V is TRBV10-3 and J is TRBJ2-5; D is undetermined. Germline assignment: CDR1 ENHRY and CDR2 SYGVKD. This CDR3 contains 13 residues. Trimming left V 6 bases short and J 2 bases short, with 10 bases between. The CDR3 reads CAISLEGQETQYF. The CDR3 DNA reads as TGTGCCATCAGCCTGGAAGGGCAAGAGACCCAGTACTTC.

The J gene is TRBJ2-2, the V gene TRBV20-1; perhaps TRBD1 as D (6 bases). Per germline, CDR1 DFQATT and CDR2 SNEGSKA (reference sequence). Trimming pared 5 bases from V and 6 bases from J, leaving 19 bases between. The CDR3 spans 15 residues. The CDR3 nucleotides are TGCAGTGCTCACGACGCCGGGACATCCTCCGGGGAGCTGTTTTTT. This translates into CSAHDAGTSSGELFF.

In its sample, this clonotype was seen a few times. CDR3 nucleotide sequence: TGTGCCAGCAGCTCGAAGCCCGGGGTATCCTACAATGAGCAGTACTTC. Translation: CASSSKPGVSYNEQYF. This chain joins TRBV13 and TRBJ2-1; tentatively, D is TRBD2 (5 bases). The J call could be wrong; TRBJ2-7 is a better fit for the DNA end. The CDR3 has 16 residues. Germline V gene data show CDR1 as PRHDT and CDR2 as FYEKMQ (reference sequence).

This clonotype was observed a handful of times. The genes are TRBV4-1 and TRBJ1-2; 7 bases are shared with TRBD1. This CDR3 comprises 12 residues. Losses at the gene ends were 4 bases for V and 8 bases for J; bases not matched to a gene: 4. Germline values: CDR1 MGHRA, CDR2 YSYEKL. CDR3: CASSPRGRGYTF. The CDR3 DNA follows: TGCGCCAGCAGCCCGAGGGGGCGGGGCTACACCTTC.

The rearrangement links TRBV5-1 to TRBJ2-1; 10 positions match TRBD2. CDR3 length equals 16 residues. V trimming: 0 bases; J trimming: 4 bases; junction bases outside the gene matches: 4. The germline gives CDR1 SGHRS, CDR2 YFSETQ. The CDR3 DNA reads TGCGCCAGCAGCTTGGTAGTAGCGGGAGGTTACAATGAGCAGTTCTTC. It is translated as CASSLVVAGGYNEQFF.

A few counts support this clonotype. V is TRBV7-3 and J is TRBJ1-1; D gene uncertain. With 5 bases removed from V and 5 bases from J, the gap between germline ends came to 12 bases. The CDR3 covers 13 residues. The germline CDR1 and CDR2 sequences are SGHTA and FQGTGA. CDR3 protein: CASSPDPGTEAFF. CDR3 coding DNA: TGTGCCAGCAGCCCGGATCCGGGGACTGAAGCTTTCTTT.

V is TRBV12-3 or TRBV12-4 and J is TRBJ2-7, with a weak D call TRBD2 (7 bases). The CDR3 totals 15 residues. Trimming pared 5 bases from V and 3 bases from J, leaving 17 bases between. CDR3 residues: CASSPPGGGVYEQYF. Here the CDR3 DNA reads TGTGCCAGCAGTCCCCCGGGCGGGGGCGTCTACGAGCAGTACTTC.

The chain uses TRBV15 and TRBJ2-5; the D is unclear. The CDR3 contains 11 residues. Germline CDR1 and CDR2: LNHNV and YYDKDF (reference sequence). V lost 1 base and J 7 bases, leaving 4 bases between the germline ends. This CDR3 reads CATSRVGTQYF. For the CDR3, the DNA is TGTGCCACCAGCAGAGTTGGGACCCAGTACTTC.